Here is one T cell receptor (beta chain) with its context. This table comes from immunoSEQ multiplex PCR, and its TCRdb copy is limited to in-frame clones, with some not included. This sample has 90,000 to 130,000 clones, with roughly 90% found just once. This sample was taken from a study of T cell responses to AZD1222 COVID-19 vaccine. The germline CDR1 and CDR2 sequences are SGHRS and YFSETQ. Trimming stripped 4 bases from V and 0 bases from J, with 7 bases between. The CDR3 contains 14 residues. Sequencing used peripheral blood, obtained on day 0 of AZD1222 vaccination. This sequence joins TRBV5-1 and TRBJ1-4, with D tentatively TRBD1 (5 bases). The receptor was derived from an adult in good health. CDR3 sequence (DNA): TGCGCCAGCAGCGGGACTTCAACTAATGAAAAACTGTTTTTT. Protein: CASSGTSTNEKLFF.